These T cell receptor beta chains were read from a single sample in a study of T cells in localized non-small cell lung cancer. Assay used: immunoSEQ multiplex PCR; TCRdb lists only in-frame clones, some missing. The data hold about 59,000 clones, with about 90% observed a single time. The specimen was peripheral blood, collected before any cancer treatment. The receptors shown here come from a man between 40 and 70 years old with stage I squamous cell lung carcinoma. Both conserved end residues are part of each CDR3. The D gene is left open where the match is weak. Size tells how often a clone was seen (once, few, many) or the class of an expanded clone, and some rows leave it out.

CDR3nt: TGCGCCAGCAGCCAAGATGTGACCTACGAGCAGTACTTC
CDR3aa: CASSQDVTYEQYF
j_gene: TRBJ2-7
d_gene: -
v_gene: TRBV4-1
len: 13
abundance: -

CDR3nt: TGTGCCAGCAGCTTAGGGACAGGGGGTATCAATGAGCAGTTCTTC
CDR3aa: CASSLGTGGINEQFF
j_gene: TRBJ2-1
d_gene: TRBD1
v_gene: TRBV7-3
len: 15
abundance: -

CDR3nt: TGTGCCAGCTCGGCGGGAGGAGAGACCCAGTACTTC
CDR3aa: CASSAGGETQYF
j_gene: TRBJ2-5
d_gene: TRBD2
v_gene: TRBV7-3
len: 12
abundance: -

CDR3nt: TGTGCCAGCTCACCGAATAAGGGTCGACAGGAAGGCGCCGAGACCCAGTACTTC
CDR3aa: CASSPNKGRQEGAETQYF
j_gene: TRBJ2-5
d_gene: -
v_gene: TRBV18
len: 18
abundance: -

CDR3nt: TGTGCCACCAGGGAAGTACAGGGCGGTCAGCCCCAGCATTTT
CDR3aa: CATREVQGGQPQHF
j_gene: TRBJ1-5
d_gene: -
v_gene: TRBV6-5
len: 14
abundance: few

CDR3nt: TGTGCCAGCAAGGTGACGGCTAGCACAGATACGCAGTATTTT
CDR3aa: CASKVTASTDTQYF
j_gene: TRBJ2-3
d_gene: -
v_gene: TRBV7-2
len: 14
abundance: -

CDR3nt: TGCGCCAGCAGCTTGGACGGAAGTCCGCTCTCTGGGGCCAACGTCCTGACTTTC
CDR3aa: CASSLDGSPLSGANVLTF
j_gene: TRBJ2-6
d_gene: -
v_gene: TRBV5-1
len: 18
abundance: -

CDR3nt: TGTGCCAGCAGTTCGTACCGACGGGGTAGCAATCAGCCCCAGCATTTT
CDR3aa: CASSSYRRGSNQPQHF
j_gene: TRBJ1-5
d_gene: -
v_gene: TRBV28
len: 16
abundance: few

CDR3nt: TGTGCCTGGAGGGGACAAAACACCGGGGAGCTGTTTTTT
CDR3aa: CAWRGQNTGELFF
j_gene: TRBJ2-2
d_gene: -
v_gene: TRBV30
len: 13
abundance: -

CDR3nt: TGCGCCAGCAGTGAGTGGAGTAGCGGCGGGGCAGATACGCAGTATTTT
CDR3aa: CASSEWSSGGADTQYF
j_gene: TRBJ2-3
d_gene: -
v_gene: TRBV10-1
len: 16
abundance: -

CDR3nt: TGTGCCAGCAGCCTTGGGGCTATCGGGGAGCTGTTTTTT
CDR3aa: CASSLGAIGELFF
j_gene: TRBJ2-2
d_gene: -
v_gene: TRBV27
len: 13
abundance: -

CDR3nt: TGCAGCGTCCAACCAGGGGGCGGGGAGCTGTTTTTT
CDR3aa: CSVQPGGGELFF
j_gene: TRBJ2-2
d_gene: TRBD1
v_gene: TRBV29-1
len: 12
abundance: -

CDR3nt: TGTGCCAGCAGTGAGAAACGGTCCCCCTACGAGCAGTACTTC
CDR3aa: CASSEKRSPYEQYF
j_gene: TRBJ2-7
d_gene: -
v_gene: TRBV25-1
len: 14
abundance: -

CDR3nt: TGTGCCTGGAGTGTAGGGACCCTGGAGCAGTACTTC
CDR3aa: CAWSVGTLEQYF
j_gene: TRBJ2-7
d_gene: -
v_gene: TRBV30
len: 12
abundance: once

CDR3nt: TGTGCCAGCAGCTCAGAGGGGTCAGGGCAGGGGGATACGCAGTATTTT
CDR3aa: CASSSEGSGQGDTQYF
j_gene: TRBJ2-3
d_gene: -
v_gene: TRBV5-6
len: 16
abundance: -

CDR3nt: TGTGCCAGCAAGGCGGACAGAAGCACAGATACGCAGTATTTT
CDR3aa: CASKADRSTDTQYF
j_gene: TRBJ2-3
d_gene: -
v_gene: TRBV2
len: 14
abundance: -

CDR3nt: TGTGCCAGCTCACCCGAGGATAACTATGGCTACACCTTC
CDR3aa: CASSPEDNYGYTF
j_gene: TRBJ1-2
d_gene: -
v_gene: TRBV18
len: 13
abundance: few